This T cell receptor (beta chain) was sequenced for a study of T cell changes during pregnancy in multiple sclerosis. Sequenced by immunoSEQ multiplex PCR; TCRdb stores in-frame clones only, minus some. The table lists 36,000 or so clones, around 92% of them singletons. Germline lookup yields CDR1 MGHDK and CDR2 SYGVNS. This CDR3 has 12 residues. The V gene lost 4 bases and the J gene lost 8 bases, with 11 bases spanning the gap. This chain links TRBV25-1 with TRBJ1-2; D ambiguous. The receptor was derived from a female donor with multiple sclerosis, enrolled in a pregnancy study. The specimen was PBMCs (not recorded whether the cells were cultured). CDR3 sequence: CASSVSGSGYTF. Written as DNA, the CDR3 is TGTGCCAGCAGTGTGTCAGGTTCGGGCTACACCTTC.